This T cell receptor (beta chain) was retrieved from a study of cytomegalovirus exposure and HLA in healthy donors. Primers included in the PCR were 60 Vbeta and 13 Jbeta primers. Data came from immunoSEQ multiplex PCR; TCRdb stores just in-frame clones and leaves some out. The sample holds about 100,000 clones, roughly 79% seen once. To note about this clone: Its specificity is unknown.

The germline V gene has CDR1 GTSNPN and CDR2 SVGIG (reference sequence). CDR3 length equals 14 residues. Between the trimmed V and J ends, which lost 4 bases and 3 bases, there was a span of 15 bases. General observations from the study: Reports state that TCR beta sequences accurately predicted most subjects' HLA-A and HLA-B alleles.

J is TRBJ1-2 and V is TRBV30; D ambiguous. The TCR sequence derives from a man aged 35 to 55 in good health and CMV-seronegative. The material sequenced was PBMCs. CDR3 in amino acids: CAWTNQAGYYGYTF. In DNA, the CDR3 is TGTGCCTGGACTAATCAAGCGGGGTACTATGGCTACACCTTC. The full variable domain, completed using reference TRBV30 and TRBJ1-2, is SQTIHQWPATLVQPVGSPLSLECTVEGTSNPNLYWYRQAAGRGLQLLFYSVGIGQISSEVPQNLSASRPQDRQFILSSKKLLLSDSGFYLCAWTNQAGYYGYTFGSGTRLTVV.